These 24 T cell receptor beta chains share one sample of origin, sequenced in a study of T-cell reconstitution after alpha-beta-depleted transplantation in children (dated by TCRdb to the mid-2010s). The treatment or condition tag for this specimen amounts to: allogeneic hematopoietic cell transplantation with graft depleted of TCRalphabeta T cells and CD19 B cells. Libraries were prepared through PCR. The sequencer listed for this sample is Illumina HiSeq 2500. To normalize quantification of the TCRbeta repertoire, the TCR libraries were built with molecular barcoding that relied on unique molecular identifiers. TCRdb trimmed the raw reads at Q25, called clones with MiXCR and kept productive beta chains. Rows with one shared CDR3 protein collapse into an entry with the most common genes and DNA. The sample includes about 440,000 distinct CDR3 sequences, with around two fifths observed a single time. The ten largest clones take up under 30% of the sample.

This specimen was PBMCs, taken before TCRalphabeta/CD19-depleted stem cell transplant. The receptors stem from a girl aged 2-10 years with aplastic anemia, due to receive a stem cell transplant.

In its sample, this clonotype was seen a few times. CDR3 loop: CSGASGSYNEQFF. The CDR3, as DNA: TGCAGCGGTGCTAGCGGGAGCTACAATGAGCAGTTCTTC. The chain has TRBV29-1 and TRBJ2-1; 10 bases line up with TRBD2. Germline V lookup: CDR1 SQVTM, CDR2 ANQGSEA. There are 13 residues in the CDR3. V lost 7 bases to trimming and J lost 3 bases; unmatched junction nucleotides: 3.

The gene calls are TRBV6-5 and TRBJ2-7; TRBD1 matches at 12 bases. The V gene end was trimmed by 2 bases and the J gene end by 3 bases; junction bases not matched to a gene: 5. The CDR3 runs 16 residues. CDR1 is MNHEY and CDR2 is SVGAGI in the germline V gene. CDR3 sequence (DNA): TGTGCCAGCAGTTACGCGGGACAGGGGGCCCTCTACGAGCAGTACTTC. Translated: CASSYAGQGALYEQYF.

This clonotype turned up a few times. This rearrangement joins TRBV20-1 to TRBJ2-3; 9 bases line up with TRBD2. The CDR3 is 18 residues long. Germline CDR1 reads DFQATT; CDR2 reads SNEGSKA (reference sequence). V dropped 3 bases and J dropped 0; count of bases not matched to a gene: 13. The CDR3 protein is CSARGTSRGRASTDTQYF. CDR3 DNA sequence: TGCAGTGCTAGGGGGACTAGCAGAGGACGCGCGAGCACAGATACGCAGTATTTT.

This clonotype has ten or more counts. This chain joins TRBV11-2 and TRBJ2-2; D perhaps matches TRBD2 (6 bases). This CDR3 comprises 17 residues. CDR1 is SGHAT, CDR2 FQNNGV, per germline. The V end lost 5 bases, the J end lost 6 bases, and 22 bases lay between the germline ends. CDR3 sequence (DNA): TGTGCCAGCAGCCCTTCGGGGGTAGCGGTGCTAGCCGGGGAGCTGTTTTTT. Residues: CASSPSGVAVLAGELFF.

The chain has TRBV6-1 and TRBJ2-7; 8 bases map to TRBD2. Germline V lookup: CDR1 MNHNS, CDR2 SASEGT. CDR3 length: 15 amino acids. V lost 7 bases to trimming and J lost 1 base; unmatched junction nucleotides: 9. CDR3 protein: CASTQAGVKSYEQYF. CDR3 in DNA: TGTGCCAGCACCCAAGCGGGAGTCAAATCCTACGAGCAGTACTTC.

The genes are TRBV28 and TRBJ1-2, with TRBD1 identical over 10 bases. This CDR3 has 17 residues. The V and J ends lost 6 bases and 5 bases, in that order; junction bases with no gene match: 15. CDR1 and CDR2 (germline): MDHEN, SYDVKM. The CDR3 reads CASSFSSRGTGVYGYTF. In DNA form, the CDR3 reads TGTGCCAGCAGCTTCTCGTCCCGGGGGACAGGGGTTTATGGCTACACCTTC.

This clonotype has more than one count but fewer than ten. This rearrangement joins TRBV5-1 to TRBJ2-1, with 7 bases lining up with TRBD2. CDR1 and CDR2 from the germline V gene are SGHRS and YFSETQ. The CDR3 consists of 13 residues. Losses at the gene ends were 1 base for V and 6 bases for J; bases not matched to a gene: 1. The CDR3 region is CASSLWGGNEQFF. CDR3 in DNA: TGCGCCAGCAGCTTGTGGGGGGGCAATGAGCAGTTCTTC. The variable domain in full, completed from reference TRBV5-1 and TRBJ2-1, reads KAGVTQTPRYLIKTRGQQVTLSCSPISGHRSVSWYQQTPGQGLQFLFEYFSETQRNKGNFPGRFSGRQFSNSRSEMNVSTLELGDSALYLCASSLWGGNEQFFGPGTRLTVL.

This clonotype showed up many times. V and J are TRBV29-1 and TRBJ2-3, with 13 bases lining up with TRBD2. The CDR3 runs to 17 residues. The germline CDR1 and CDR2 sequences are SQVTM and ANQGSEA. With V trimmed by 5 bases and J by 1 base, 9 bases remained unmatched. Here the CDR3 DNA reads TGCAGCGTTCACGCGACTAGCGGGAGGATGGGCACAGATACGCAGTATTTT. The encoded protein is CSVHATSGRMGTDTQYF.

This chain joins TRBV20-1 and TRBJ2-7, with 8 bases identical to TRBD1. CDR1 is DFQATT and CDR2 is SNEGSKA in the germline V gene (reference sequence). There are 16 residues in the CDR3. After removal of 2 bases from V and 4 bases from J, the junction contained 13 bases not matched to a gene. The CDR3 DNA sequence: TGCAGTGCTAGACCCTTCTCCGGGACAGGAGATTACGAGCAGTACTTC. Protein: CSARPFSGTGDYEQYF.

The chain recombines TRBV5-1 with TRBJ2-2; perhaps TRBD1 as D (6 bases). Trimming cost V 1 base and J 3 bases, with 19 bases left between them. The CDR3 is 18 amino acids. Germline V gene sequence: CDR1 SGHRS, CDR2 YFSETQ. CDR3 sequence: CASSLKPRQKGDTGELFF. The CDR3 DNA reads as TGCGCCAGCAGCTTGAAACCTCGACAGAAGGGGGACACCGGGGAGCTGTTTTTT.

The chain uses TRBV5-5 and TRBJ2-7; D gene ambiguous. Germline V gene sequence: CDR1 SGHKS, CDR2 YYEKEE (reference sequence). V lost 6 bases to trimming and J lost 6 bases, with 10 bases between them. This CDR3 contains 11 residues. The CDR3, as DNA: TGTGCCAGCATGTGGATAGGCGAGCAGTACTTC. Amino acids: CASMWIGEQYF.

This clonotype occurred many times. The chain joins TRBV7-9 to TRBJ2-1; no firm D call. This CDR3 has 11 residues. In germline, CDR1 is SEHNR, CDR2 FQNEAQ (reference sequence). V gave up 4 bases and J gave up 7 bases, with 5 bases separating them. CDR3 DNA sequence: TGTGCCAGCAGCTCTGAAAATGAGCAGTTCTTC. It yields the protein CASSSENEQFF.

This clonotype was found many times. The J gene is TRBJ2-1, the V gene TRBV4-2; D is ambiguous. V gave up 0 bases and J gave up 6 bases, with 6 bases separating them. CDR1 is LGHNA, CDR2 YNFKEQ, per germline. This CDR3 contains 13 residues. CDR3 sequence (DNA): TGTGCCAGCAGCCAAGACCGCGTCAATGAGCAGTTCTTC. It translates to CASSQDRVNEQFF.

This chain connects TRBV6-1 to TRBJ2-3; 7 nucleotides agree with TRBD2. This CDR3 is built from 15 residues. The germline V gene has CDR1 MNHNS and CDR2 SASEGT. V was clipped by 10 bases and J by 7 bases; unmatched bases: 17. CDR3 nucleotide sequence: TGTGCCACTACCCCGGGGGGTCCGGCTATAAATACGCAGTATTTT. Its translation is CATTPGGPAINTQYF.

V gene TRBV6-1 combines with J gene TRBJ2-1; TRBD1 aligns across 9 bases. J gave up 8 bases and V 5 bases, and 7 bases lay outside the gene matches. The length of the CDR3 is 14 residues. From germline, CDR1 is MNHNS and CDR2 SASEGT. CDR3 in DNA: TGTGCCAGCAGTACGGGACAGGGAGGCGATGAGCAGTTCTTC. Translating it yields CASSTGQGGDEQFF.

The rearrangement uses TRBV20-1 and TRBJ1-4; no definite D call. Germline lookup yields CDR1 DFQATT and CDR2 SNEGSKA (reference sequence). V was clipped by 2 bases and J by 5 bases, with 9 bases between them. This CDR3 comprises 13 residues. The CDR3: CSARHPSNEKLFF. The CDR3 DNA sequence: TGCAGTGCTAGACACCCCTCAAATGAAAAACTGTTTTTT.

The chain carries TRBV27 and TRBJ2-5, with D perhaps matching TRBD1 (6 bases). The CDR3 is 15 residues long. V lost 5 bases to trimming and J lost 5 bases, with 18 bases between them. Germline V gene lookup returns CDR1 MNHEY and CDR2 SMNVEV (reference sequence). CDR3 protein: CASSPRGGIGETQYF. In DNA, the CDR3 is TGTGCCAGCAGTCCGCGAGGGGGTATCGGGGAGACCCAGTACTTC.

V usage is TRBV24-1 and J usage is TRBJ1-1, with D perhaps matching TRBD1 (6 bases). The V end was cut by 4 bases, the J end by 6 bases, with 14 bases between. The germline V gene has CDR1 KGHDR and CDR2 SFDVKD. This CDR3 has 14 amino acids. CDR3 protein: CATSEGGDTSEAFF. CDR3 DNA sequence: TGTGCCACCAGTGAGGGAGGGGACACCTCTGAAGCTTTCTTT.

Ten or more counts support this clonotype. The chain couples TRBV20-1 to TRBJ2-1; no definite D call. CDR1 is DFQATT and CDR2 is SNEGSKA in the germline V gene (reference sequence). Trimming cost V 2 bases and J 3 bases, with 8 bases left between them. CDR3 length: 13 residues. The CDR3 DNA follows: TGCAGTGCTAGAACTCCTAGCTACAATGAGCAGTTCTTC. Translation gives CSARTPSYNEQFF.

V gene TRBV28 combines with J gene TRBJ1-1; weak D call: TRBD1 (6 bases). In germline, CDR1 is MDHEN, CDR2 SYDVKM. Deletions cut 8 bases from V and 9 bases from J, with 19 bases between. The length of the CDR3 is 13 residues. CDR3 sequence: CASGQQGRTQAFF. CDR3 coding DNA: TGTGCCAGCGGGCAGCAGGGGCGGACTCAAGCTTTCTTT. Supplemented by reference TRBV28 and TRBJ1-1, the full variable domain reads DVKVTQSSRYLVKRTGEKVFLECVQDMDHENMFWYRQDPGLGLRLIYFSYDVKMKEKGDIPEGYSVSREKKERFSLILESASTNQTSMYLCASGQQGRTQAFFGQGTRLTVV.

This clonotype was found many times. V is TRBV7-7 and J is TRBJ2-1, with 9 bases identical to TRBD2. CDR3 length equals 15 residues. With 4 bases clipped from V and 8 bases from J, the junction kept 9 bases outside the gene matches. Looked up from germline, CDR1 is SSHAT and CDR2 is FNYEAQ (reference sequence). Here the CDR3 DNA reads TGTGCCAGCAGCTCGAGTATAGTAGCGGGAGATGAGCAGTTCTTC. This gives the protein CASSSSIVAGDEQFF.

This chain connects TRBV12-3 or TRBV12-4 to TRBJ2-1, with 14 bases identical to TRBD2. Trimming took 7 bases from V and 7 from J; bases not matched to a gene: 6. This CDR3 is built from 15 residues. CDR3: CASNPGTSGGNEQFF. CDR3 nucleotide sequence: TGTGCCAGCAACCCCGGGACTAGCGGGGGTAATGAGCAGTTCTTC.

This chain uses TRBV29-1 with TRBJ2-1; the match to TRBD2 covers 8 bases. Germline trimming cut 7 bases from V and 12 bases from J; bases unmatched to any gene: 20. The CDR3 totals 15 residues. Germline values: CDR1 SQVTM, CDR2 ANQGSEA. The CDR3 sequence: CSAPFRLAGDFGQFF. For the CDR3, the DNA is TGCAGCGCCCCCTTCCGTCTAGCGGGCGATTTCGGGCAGTTCTTC.

This clonotype was recorded at least ten times. The V and J genes are TRBV6-1 and TRBJ1-5; D might be TRBD1 (5 bases). Trimming removed 2 bases at V and 6 bases at J, with 14 bases between. The CDR3 sequence is 15 residues long. CDR1 is MNHNS, CDR2 SASEGT, per germline. Here the CDR3 DNA reads TGTGCCAGCAGTGAATTAGGGCAGGGCGGTCAGCCCCAGCATTTT. Translation: CASSELGQGGQPQHF.